This T cell receptor beta chain stems from a study of radiotherapy plus CTLA-4 blockade in lung cancer. Sequencing was performed with immunoSEQ multiplex PCR; in TCRdb, only in-frame clones are kept and a portion is missing. The sample has 80,000 to 100,000 clones, almost 90% seen once. On this clone itself: Its antigen is unknown.

Study results and caveats: Following radiotherapy plus ipilimumab, tumor-derived TCR clones expanded in the blood.

The sample here was peripheral blood, taken from a patient treated with radiotherapy plus ipilimumab. This TCR was recovered from a human donor with non-small cell lung cancer that progressed on radiotherapy plus ipilimumab.

DNA of the CDR3: TGCAGCGTGGCCGGGGGGGTTGGGAGCAATCAGCCCCAGCATTTT. Translation gives CSVAGGVGSNQPQHF. V is TRBV29-1 and J is TRBJ1-5; D is possibly TRBD1 (5 bases). The germline gives CDR1 SQVTM, CDR2 ANQGSEA. The CDR3 is 15 residues long. The ends were cut back, 6 bases at V and 1 base at J, with 16 bases in the middle.